Listed here are 21 T cell receptor beta chains from one sample, sequenced in a study of blood T cell repertoires in COVID-19. Method: immunoSEQ multiplex PCR; TCRdb's copy keeps in-frame clones and lacks some. The sample lists nearly 90,000 clones; 72% were seen once. The sample comprised peripheral blood. The receptors originated from a woman of 80 years or more with acute or convalescent COVID-19.

The genes are TRBV12-3 or TRBV12-4 and TRBJ2-5, with 7 bases aligning to TRBD1. V lost 5 bases, J lost 5 bases, and 5 bases stayed unmatched. The CDR3 has 13 amino acids. The CDR3 loop reads CASSPGTVETQYF. CDR3 in DNA: TGTGCCAGCAGTCCAGGGACAGTTGAGACCCAGTACTTC.

This clone appeared once. The rearrangement joins TRBV4-1 to TRBJ2-7; TRBD2 might be the D (6 bases). Trimming took 6 bases from V and 1 from J, leaving 19 bases between them. Germline V gene sequence: CDR1 MGHRA, CDR2 YSYEKL. This CDR3 has 16 amino acids. Here the CDR3 reads CASSRGGWGDSYEQYF. The CDR3 DNA follows: TGCGCCAGCAGTCGCGGAGGATGGGGGGATTCCTACGAGCAGTACTTC.

The V and J genes are TRBV21-1 and TRBJ2-4; the table's D call of TRBD1 was not tested on the DNA. TRBV21-1 is classified as a pseudogene. The CDR3 extends over 15 amino acids. The CDR3 loop reads CASTLNRDRLNIQYF. The CDR3 bases are TGTGCCAGCACCCTAAACCGGGACAGGCTAAACATTCAGTACTTC.

This chain uses TRBV14 with TRBJ1-6; a weak D match, TRBD1 (5 bases). V gave up 0 bases and J gave up 0 bases, with 9 bases separating them. This CDR3 has 17 residues. CDR1 SGHDN and CDR2 FVKESK come from the germline V gene. The CDR3 DNA follows: TGTGCCAGCAGCCAAGAGCTGGGGGGCTCCTATAATTCACCCCTCCACTTT. It yields the protein CASSQELGGSYNSPLHF.

The chain links TRBV18 to TRBJ1-2; D is possibly TRBD1 (6 bases). The ends were cut back, 1 base at V and 8 bases at J, with 14 bases in the middle. CDR3 length equals 14 residues. Germline CDR1 reads KGHSH; CDR2 reads LQKENI. The CDR3 loop is CASSPLAGADGYTF. The CDR3 nucleotides are TGTGCCAGCTCACCACTCGCGGGGGCAGACGGCTACACCTTC.

This clone was found a few times. The chain has TRBV3-1 (or the pseudogene TRBV3-2) and TRBJ1-4; maybe TRBD1 (6 bases). Trimming removed 4 bases at V and 12 bases at J, with 15 bases between. This CDR3 has 13 amino acids. The V gene's germline CDR1 is LGHDT and CDR2 YNNKEL (reference sequence). CDR3 in DNA: TGTGCCAGCAGCCGCGGGGGCGGGGTAGAACTGTTTTTT. Amino acids: CASSRGGGVELFF.

This clone appeared once. The chain combines TRBV30 with TRBJ1-5, with 8 bases that match TRBD1. J gave up 7 bases and V 5 bases, and 4 bases lay outside the gene matches. CDR1 and CDR2 from the germline V gene are GTSNPN and SVGIG (reference sequence). The CDR3 has 12 residues. Written as DNA, the CDR3 is TGTGCCTGGGGACAGGGAAGACAGCCCCAGCATTTT. Translated: CAWGQGRQPQHF.

The rearrangement links TRBV5-6 to TRBJ2-7; weak D call: TRBD2 (6 bases). This CDR3 has 13 residues. V was trimmed by 4 bases and J by 5 bases, leaving 13 bases between them. Germline V lookup: CDR1 SGHDT, CDR2 YYEEEE. The CDR3 sequence is CASSPGWGDEQYF. The CDR3 DNA reads as TGTGCCAGCAGCCCCGGGTGGGGGGACGAGCAGTACTTC. The full variable domain, with the rest looked up from reference TRBV5-6 and TRBJ2-7, is DAGVTQSPTHLIKTRGQQVTLRCSPKSGHDTVSWYQQALGQGPQFIFQYYEEEERQRGNFPDRFSGHQFPNYSSELNVNALLLGDSALYLCASSPGWGDEQYFGPGTRLTVT.

The V call is TRBV10-3, the J call TRBJ1-5, with D possibly matching TRBD1 (6 bases). Germline V gene lookup returns CDR1 ENHRY and CDR2 SYGVKD. V was clipped by 0 bases and J by 6 bases, with 15 bases between them. The CDR3 is 16 amino acids. The DNA for the CDR3 is TGTGCCATCAGTGAGTCGTCACAGGGACTAGGTCAGCCCCAGCATTTT. As protein: CAISESSQGLGQPQHF.

The chain is built from TRBV5-1 and TRBJ1-3; TRBD1 is a possible D gene (5 bases). Germline V gives CDR1 SGHRS, CDR2 YFSETQ. This CDR3 is built from 16 residues. The V end was cut by 1 base, the J end by 0 bases, with 11 bases between. This CDR3 is CASSLLGPNSGNTIYF. In DNA form, the CDR3 reads TGCGCCAGCAGCTTGTTGGGGCCGAACTCTGGAAACACCATATATTTT. The full variable domain, with the rest looked up from reference TRBV5-1 and TRBJ1-3, is KAGVTQTPRYLIKTRGQQVTLSCSPISGHRSVSWYQQTPGQGLQFLFEYFSETQRNKGNFPGRFSGRQFSNSRSEMNVSTLELGDSALYLCASSLLGPNSGNTIYFGEGSWLTVV.

The rearrangement uses TRBV27 and TRBJ2-1; a weak D match, TRBD1 (6 bases). Germline CDR1 MNHEY, CDR2 SMNVEV (reference sequence). V lost 4 bases and J lost 7, with 17 bases in between. The CDR3 totals 15 residues. The CDR3 DNA is TGTGCCAGCAGTTACCCCCCAGGGGCGGGTAATGAGCAGTTCTTC. Protein: CASSYPPGAGNEQFF.

This clone was seen a single time. The chain has TRBV7-2 and TRBJ1-2; 7 nucleotides match TRBD1. Germline CDR1 SGHTA, CDR2 FQGNSA. The length of the CDR3 is 16 residues. Trimming cost V 0 bases and J 4 bases; bases outside gene matches: 8. CDR3 in DNA: TGTGCCAGCAGCTTAGCGTTGTTCCGACAGGGCTATGGCTACACCTTC. Protein product: CASSLALFRQGYGYTF.

The genes are TRBV6-5 and TRBJ2-7, with TRBD1 as a possible D gene (6 bases). The CDR3 is made up of 14 amino acids. Germline lookup yields CDR1 MNHEY and CDR2 SVGAGI. The ends were cut back, 7 bases at V and 4 bases at J, with 17 bases in the middle. CDR3 region: CASNPGAPPYEQYF. In DNA, the CDR3 is TGTGCCAGCAACCCAGGGGCTCCCCCGTACGAGCAGTACTTC.

This clone turned up a few times. The chain combines TRBV4-3 with TRBJ1-4; D remains unclear. The V gene lost 0 bases and the J gene lost 7 bases, with 15 bases spanning the gap. CDR1 is LGHNA and CDR2 is YSLEER in the germline V gene. The CDR3 length is 16 residues. The CDR3: CASSQDGGGPREKLFF. CDR3 coding DNA: TGCGCCAGCAGCCAAGACGGAGGAGGCCCCCGTGAAAAACTGTTTTTT.

This clone has only one observation. The rearrangement uses TRBV11-3 and TRBJ2-2; TRBD2 agrees at 8 bases. The CDR3 is 16 amino acids. The V and J ends lost 1 base and 0 bases, in that order; junction bases with no gene match: 1. The V gene's germline CDR1 is SGHNT and CDR2 YENEEA. Written as DNA, the CDR3 is TGTGCCAGCAGCTTAGGAGCGGGGGCGAACACCGGGGAGCTGTTTTTT. It translates to CASSLGAGANTGELFF.

The chain is built from TRBV29-1 and TRBJ2-5, with D possibly matching TRBD1 (6 bases). Trimming left V 4 bases short and J 6 bases short, with 15 bases between. Looked up from germline, CDR1 is SQVTM and CDR2 is ANQGSEA. CDR3 size: 13 residues. The CDR3 DNA is TGCAGCGTTGCTACGGACAGTAGGCAGACCCAGTACTTC. Residues: CSVATDSRQTQYF.

The V and J genes are TRBV11-2 and TRBJ2-5; 8 bases are shared with TRBD2. V shed 4 bases and J 5 bases; nucleotides not matched to a gene: 9. This CDR3 has 15 residues. Germline loops: CDR1 SGHAT, CDR2 FQNNGV. CDR3 protein: CASSSLRGGWETQYF. The DNA of the CDR3 is TGTGCCAGCAGCTCCCTTCGGGGGGGTTGGGAGACCCAGTACTTC.

This clone was seen repeatedly, ten times or more. This may stem from a read error, because a much larger clone lies one nucleotide away. The chain couples TRBV5-1 to TRBJ2-5; 9 positions agree with TRBD2. V dropped 2 bases and J dropped 5; count of bases not matched to a gene: 10. The CDR3 extends over 16 amino acids. CDR1 is SGHRS and CDR2 is YFSETQ in the germline V gene. The CDR3: CASSLIAGGSRETQYF. The DNA of the CDR3 is TGCGCCAGCAGCTTAATCGCGGGGGGGAGCCGGGAGACCCAGTACTTC.

The genes are TRBV7-2 and TRBJ2-2; 7 bases are shared with TRBD2. The CDR3 runs to 15 residues. V shed 4 bases and J 0 bases; nucleotides not matched to a gene: 2. Germline V lookup: CDR1 SGHTA, CDR2 FQGNSA. CDR3 sequence (DNA): TGTGCCAGCAGCTATAGCGGGCCGAACACCGGGGAGCTGTTTTTT. Protein: CASSYSGPNTGELFF.

This clone was observed a handful of times. CDR3 region: CASSIGRGQETQYF. In DNA, the CDR3 is TGTGCCAGTAGTATTGGACGGGGGCAAGAGACCCAGTACTTC. The rearrangement uses TRBV19 and TRBJ2-5; perhaps TRBD2 as D (6 bases). V was pared by 3 bases and J by 2 bases, with 10 bases between. CDR1 LNHDA and CDR2 SQIVND come from the germline V gene (reference sequence). This CDR3 has 14 amino acids.

The CDR3 spells CASSSRDKGEQYF. The CDR3 DNA follows: TGCGCCAGCAGTTCTCGGGACAAAGGCGAGCAGTACTTC. V gene TRBV5-1 combines with J gene TRBJ2-7; D is perhaps TRBD1 (6 bases). The ends were cut back, 5 bases at V and 6 bases at J, with 15 bases in the middle. Looked up from germline, CDR1 is SGHRS and CDR2 is YFSETQ. This CDR3 has 13 residues. Full variable domain (missing parts from reference TRBV5-1 and TRBJ2-7): KAGVTQTPRYLIKTRGQQVTLSCSPISGHRSVSWYQQTPGQGLQFLFEYFSETQRNKGNFPGRFSGRQFSNSRSEMNVSTLELGDSALYLCASSSRDKGEQYFGPGTRLTVT.